These 17 T cell receptor beta chains share one sample of origin, sequenced in a study of cytotoxic CD8 clonotypes in ibrutinib-treated CLL. Repertoires were generated with immunoSEQ multiplex PCR, while TCRdb's copy carries only in-frame clones and drops some. Among around 300,000 clones listed, about 80% were seen once. The sample in question was PBMCs, obtained before ibrutinib treatment. Receptors were obtained from a human donor with chronic lymphocytic leukemia.

This chain connects TRBV6-5 to TRBJ2-7; possible D gene TRBD1, 5 bases. The length of the CDR3 is 13 residues. V shed 4 bases and J shed 2 bases, with 9 bases lying between them. The germline V gene has CDR1 MNHEY and CDR2 SVGAGI. The CDR3 region has the DNA TGTGCCAGCAGTTCCACAGGAACCTACGAGCAGTACTTC. It yields the protein CASSSTGTYEQYF.

With respect to this clone: Other DNA sequences in this specimen translate into the identical CDR3. The rearrangement uses TRBV27 and TRBJ1-2, with 8 bases fitting TRBD1. Germline V lookup: CDR1 MNHEY, CDR2 SMNVEV (reference sequence). This CDR3 is 12 amino acids long. V lost 5 bases, J lost 8 bases, and 4 bases stayed unmatched. The CDR3 DNA reads as TGTGCCAGCAGTCCTGGGACAGGAGGCTACACCTTC. Translating gives CASSPGTGGYTF.

The J gene is TRBJ1-2, the V gene TRBV6-5, with D hard to call. CDR1 is MNHEY and CDR2 is SVGAGI in the germline V gene. The CDR3 has 13 amino acids. Deletions cut 5 bases from V and 4 bases from J, with 11 bases between. This CDR3 is CASSPHGPYGYTF. DNA of the CDR3: TGTGCCAGCAGTCCCCATGGGCCCTATGGCTACACCTTC.

This chain joins TRBV18 and TRBJ2-5, with D uncertain. V lost 8 bases and J 5 bases, leaving 6 bases between the germline ends. Germline-derived CDR1 and CDR2 are KGHSH and LQKENI. This CDR3 is built from 10 residues. The CDR3 DNA follows: TGTGCCAGCCGAGAGGAGACCCAGTACTTC. Protein product: CASREETQYF.

The chain recombines TRBV7-9 with TRBJ2-1, with TRBD2 identical over 11 bases. The V segment lost 4 bases and the J segment 4 bases; nucleotides outside the gene matches: 3. The germline V gene has CDR1 SEHNR and CDR2 FQNEAQ (reference sequence). The CDR3 is made up of 15 amino acids. The CDR3 nucleotides read TGTGCCAGCAGCTCCGGGACTAGCGGATACAATGAGCAGTTCTTC. Translating it yields CASSSGTSGYNEQFF.

This chain connects TRBV7-9 to TRBJ2-1; 8 bases agree with TRBD2. Looked up from germline, CDR1 is SEHNR and CDR2 is FQNEAQ (reference sequence). With V trimmed by 5 bases and J by 5 bases, 8 bases remained unmatched. The CDR3 contains 15 residues. CDR3 nucleotide sequence: TGTGCCAGCAGCATCGGGGGGGACGCACACAATGAGCAGTTCTTC. Amino acids: CASSIGGDAHNEQFF.

The chain links TRBV28 to TRBJ1-5, with D perhaps matching TRBD1 (5 bases). This CDR3 has 13 residues. Germline V lookup: CDR1 MDHEN, CDR2 SYDVKM. V gave up 7 bases and J gave up 5 bases, with 12 bases separating them. The CDR3 reads CASMGDGYQPQHF. In DNA form, the CDR3 reads TGTGCCAGCATGGGGGACGGGTATCAGCCCCAGCATTTT.

The CDR3 coding sequence is TGTGCCAGCAGCTCCCGACGCAGGACGGATGGGGAGCTGTTTTTT. This encodes CASSSRRRTDGELFF. The genes are TRBV11-3 and TRBJ2-2; D not resolved. The V and J ends lost 4 bases and 8 bases respectively, with 17 bases between them. The CDR3 loop spans 15 amino acids. Per germline, CDR1 SGHNT and CDR2 YENEEA.

The chain employs TRBV6-5 and TRBJ2-3; either TRBD1 or TRBD2 may supply D (5 bases each). CDR3 size: 13 residues. V lost 5 bases and J 8 bases, leaving 14 bases between the germline ends. Germline lookup yields CDR1 MNHEY and CDR2 SVGAGI. CDR3 region: CASSRTTEGTQYF. The CDR3 DNA reads as TGTGCCAGCAGTCGGACGACAGAGGGTACGCAGTATTTT.

The chain has TRBV28 and TRBJ1-2; no clear D gene. Trimming pared 8 bases from V and 2 bases from J, leaving 15 bases between. Germline CDR1 and CDR2: MDHEN and SYDVKM. The length of the CDR3 is 14 residues. CDR3 in DNA: TGTGCCAGCTTAAAAGGTCCAAACAACTATGGCTACACCTTC. This encodes CASLKGPNNYGYTF.

A note on this clone: Different DNA sequences within this sample yield the same CDR3. The chain is built from TRBV25-1 and TRBJ1-1; D perhaps matches TRBD1 (6 bases). V shed 8 bases and J shed 1 base, with 11 bases lying between them. Germline CDR1 reads MGHDK; CDR2 reads SYGVNS. This CDR3 has 13 amino acids. As DNA, the CDR3 is TGTGCCAGCTCGGGACAAGGGAACACTGAAGCTTTCTTT. It codes for CASSGQGNTEAFF.

The gene calls are TRBV7-8 and TRBJ2-5, with 9 bases identical to TRBD2. V dropped 5 bases and J dropped 2; count of bases not matched to a gene: 9. Germline V gene lookup returns CDR1 SGHVS and CDR2 FQNEAQ. This CDR3 contains 16 residues. For the CDR3, the DNA is TGTGCCAGCAGCCCCGCGCGACTAGCGGATCAAGAGACCCAGTACTTC. It encodes CASSPARLADQETQYF.

The chain uses TRBV7-2 and TRBJ2-7, with D possibly being TRBD1 or TRBD2 (6 bases each). The CDR3 consists of 15 residues. V was clipped by 1 base and J by 4 bases, with 14 bases between them. The germline CDR1 and CDR2 sequences are SGHTA and FQGNSA. The CDR3 loop reads CASSLGTGAGYEQYF. CDR3 nucleotide sequence: TGTGCCAGCAGCTTAGGTACGGGGGCGGGGTACGAGCAGTACTTC.

The chain joins TRBV18 to TRBJ2-3; TRBD2 is a possible D gene (6 bases). This CDR3 region has 17 residues. Trimming stripped 2 bases from V and 2 bases from J, with 17 bases between. Germline CDR1 reads KGHSH; CDR2 reads LQKENI. The CDR3 DNA reads TGTGCCAGCTCACCATCCACGGGACTCCTCTCCACAGATACGCAGTATTTT. It encodes CASSPSTGLLSTDTQYF.

V is TRBV4-3 and J is TRBJ1-4; D possibly corresponds to TRBD1 (6 bases). V was pared by 0 bases and J by 10 bases, with 18 bases between. This CDR3 comprises 16 residues. CDR1 LGHNA and CDR2 YSLEER come from the germline V gene. CDR3 nucleotides: TGCGCCAGCAGCCAAGATTTGGGGGGGGCGCTTGGAAAACTGTTTTTT. Its protein is CASSQDLGGALGKLFF.

This chain connects TRBV5-6 to TRBJ2-1; D remains unclear. CDR3 length equals 14 residues. Germline assignment: CDR1 SGHDT and CDR2 YYEEEE. The V and J ends lost 0 bases and 5 bases respectively, with 9 bases between them. CDR3 sequence (DNA): TGTGCCAGCAGCTTGGGACTTTTTAACAATGAGCAGTTCTTC. Protein: CASSLGLFNNEQFF.

The rearrangement links TRBV4-1 to TRBJ1-1; D is perhaps TRBD1 (6 bases). Germline-derived CDR1 and CDR2 are MGHRA and YSYEKL. Deletions cut 3 bases from V and 5 bases from J, with 7 bases between. This CDR3 is built from 12 residues. CDR3 nucleotides: TGCGCCAGCAGCCACCAGGGGACTGAAGCTTTCTTT. Amino acids: CASSHQGTEAFF.